The text below deals with one TCR beta chain. The sample is drawn from a study of blood T cell repertoires in COVID-19. Looking at the study overall: The cDNA or gDNA used as material had been derived from T cells, B-cell-depleted T cells, or PBMCs.

V was pared by 4 bases and J by 7 bases, with 11 bases of the junction left unmatched. The CDR3 has 16 residues. Germline V CDR1 and CDR2: SGHRS, YFSETQ. Assay used: immunoSEQ multiplex PCR; TCRdb lists only in-frame clones, some missing. The sample has hundreds of thousands of clones, roughly 90% seen once. This chain joins TRBV5-1 and TRBJ2-1; 10 bases align to TRBD2. The source is a woman in her late teens or twenties with acute COVID-19. The specimen was PBMCs or T cells enriched from blood (not recorded which). The CDR3 region is CASSTRTSGGGNEQFF. CDR3 nucleotides: TGCGCCAGCAGCACCAGGACTAGCGGAGGGGGGAATGAGCAGTTCTTC.